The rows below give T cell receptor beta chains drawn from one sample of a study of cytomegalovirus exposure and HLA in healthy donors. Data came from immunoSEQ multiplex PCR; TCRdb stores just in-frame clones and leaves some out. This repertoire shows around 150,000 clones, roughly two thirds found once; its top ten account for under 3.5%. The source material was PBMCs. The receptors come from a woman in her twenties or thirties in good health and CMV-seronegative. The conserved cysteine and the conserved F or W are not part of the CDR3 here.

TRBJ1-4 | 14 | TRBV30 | AWAENANRDNEKLF
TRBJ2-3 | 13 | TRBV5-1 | ASSRRGLASDTQY
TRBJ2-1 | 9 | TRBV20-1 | SAKAKIEQF
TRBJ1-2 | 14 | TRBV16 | ASSQSWAVSPYGYT
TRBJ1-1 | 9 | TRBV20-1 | SANSGGEAF
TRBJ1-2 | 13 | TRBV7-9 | SSSLGQGNNYGYT
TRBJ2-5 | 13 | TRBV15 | ATSRGLEGKETQY
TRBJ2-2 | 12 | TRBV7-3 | ASSSDSYTGELF
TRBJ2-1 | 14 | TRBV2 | ASSESGLADYNEQF
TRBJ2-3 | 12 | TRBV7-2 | ASSTSGGTDTQY
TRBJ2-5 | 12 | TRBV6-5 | ASSVRGREETQY
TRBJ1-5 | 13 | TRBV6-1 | ASTRGQNSNQPQH
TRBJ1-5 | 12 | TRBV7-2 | ASSTDRGNQPQH
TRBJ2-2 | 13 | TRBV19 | ASSMASPPTGELF
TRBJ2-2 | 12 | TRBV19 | ASSTGGYTGELF
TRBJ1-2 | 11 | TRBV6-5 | ASTRQPPYGYT
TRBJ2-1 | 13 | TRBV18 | ASSPRTKQHNEQF
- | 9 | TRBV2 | ASSEMSEQY
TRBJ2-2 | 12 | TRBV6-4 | ASSAFGETGELF
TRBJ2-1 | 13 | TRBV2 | ASRPGPTGVNEQF
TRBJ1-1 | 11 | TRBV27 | ASYRTANTEAF
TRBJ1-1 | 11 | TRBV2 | ASRTGQNTEAF
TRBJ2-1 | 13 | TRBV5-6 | ASSLRREGLRSEF
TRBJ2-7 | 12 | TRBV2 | ASSTGTGDYEQY
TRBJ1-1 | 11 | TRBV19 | ASSIDRNTEAF
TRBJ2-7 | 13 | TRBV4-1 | ASSSLRGGVYEQY
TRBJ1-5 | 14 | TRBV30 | AWSVDSPASNQPQH
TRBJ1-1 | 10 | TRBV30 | AWSPTSTEAF
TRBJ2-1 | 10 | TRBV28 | ASSFRGNEQF
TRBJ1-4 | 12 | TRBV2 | ASNKQGTNEKLF
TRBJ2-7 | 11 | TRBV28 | ASAFGGAREQY
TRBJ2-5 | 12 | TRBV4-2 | ASSQFTGQETQY
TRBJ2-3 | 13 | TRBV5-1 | ASSLAGGSTDTQY
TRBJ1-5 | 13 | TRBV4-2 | ASSQGFGGGQPQH
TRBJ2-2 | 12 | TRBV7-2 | ASSPGLGAGELF
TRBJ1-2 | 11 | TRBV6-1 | ASSETGPYGYT
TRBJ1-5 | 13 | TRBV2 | ASSPDRNHNQPQH
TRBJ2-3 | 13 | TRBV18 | ASSPRGVGTDTQY
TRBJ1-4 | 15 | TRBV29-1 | SVEPGQGSPTNEKLF
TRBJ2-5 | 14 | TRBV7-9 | ASSASGGGGGETQY
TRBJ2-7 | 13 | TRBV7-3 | ASSLTLGPSYEQY
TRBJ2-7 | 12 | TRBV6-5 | ASSSTGTGYEQY
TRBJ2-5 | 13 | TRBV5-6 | ASSGLDSPGETQY
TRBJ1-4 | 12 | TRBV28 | ASTLRQANEKLF
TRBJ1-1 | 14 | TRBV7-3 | ASSLMDRGANTEAF
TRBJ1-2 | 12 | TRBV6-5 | ASSYGTGIDGYT
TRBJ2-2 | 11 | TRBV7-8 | ASSLQLTGELF
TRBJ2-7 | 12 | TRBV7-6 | ASSPGQGVYEQY
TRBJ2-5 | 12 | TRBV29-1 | SVVASYALETQY
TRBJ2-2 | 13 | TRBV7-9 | SSSGYTGNTGELF
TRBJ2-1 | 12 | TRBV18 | ASSPGPSRGEQF
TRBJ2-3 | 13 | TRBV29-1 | SVEGLTSGTDTQY
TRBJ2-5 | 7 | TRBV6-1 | ASRAPWY
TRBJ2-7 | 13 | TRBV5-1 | ASSPLGTAEYEQY
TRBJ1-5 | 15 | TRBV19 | ASSIDQGTGGVQPQH
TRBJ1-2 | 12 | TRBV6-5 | ASSYSHTGVGYT